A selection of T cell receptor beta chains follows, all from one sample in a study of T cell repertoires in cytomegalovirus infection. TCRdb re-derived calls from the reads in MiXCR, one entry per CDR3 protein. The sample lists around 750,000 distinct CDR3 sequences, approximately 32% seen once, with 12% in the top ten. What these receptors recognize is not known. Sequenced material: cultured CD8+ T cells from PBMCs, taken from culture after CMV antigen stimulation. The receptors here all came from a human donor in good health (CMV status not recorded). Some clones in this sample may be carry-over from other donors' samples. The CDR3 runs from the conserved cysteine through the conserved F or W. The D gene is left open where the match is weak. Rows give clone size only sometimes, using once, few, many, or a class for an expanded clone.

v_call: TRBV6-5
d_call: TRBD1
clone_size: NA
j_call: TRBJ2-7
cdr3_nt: TGTGCCAGCAGTTACCCCGGACAGGGGGCGTACGAGCAGTACTTC
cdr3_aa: CASSYPGQGAYEQYF

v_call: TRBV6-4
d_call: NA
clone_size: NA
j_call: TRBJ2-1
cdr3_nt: TGTGCCAGCAGTGACCAAGCGGACCATTACAATGAGCAGTTCTTC
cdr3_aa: CASSDQADHYNEQFF

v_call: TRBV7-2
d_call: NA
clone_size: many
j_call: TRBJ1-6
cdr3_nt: TGTGCCAGCAGCTCGGACGGGAGTAGCTCCTATAATTCACCCCTCCACTTT
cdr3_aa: CASSSDGSSSYNSPLHF

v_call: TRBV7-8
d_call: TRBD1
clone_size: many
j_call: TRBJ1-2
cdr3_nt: TGTGCCAGCAGCCTCCGGACAGGAGATAACTATGGCTACACCTTC
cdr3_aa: CASSLRTGDNYGYTF

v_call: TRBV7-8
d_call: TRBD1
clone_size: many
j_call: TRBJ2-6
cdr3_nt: TGTGCCAGCAGCGGCCGGACAGGGTTCGGGGCCAACGTCCTGACTTTC
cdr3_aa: CASSGRTGFGANVLTF

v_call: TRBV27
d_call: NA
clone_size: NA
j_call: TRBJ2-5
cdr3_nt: TGTGCCAGCACCAACGGGGGACACGGCCTGGAGACCCAGTACTTC
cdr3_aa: CASTNGGHGLETQYF

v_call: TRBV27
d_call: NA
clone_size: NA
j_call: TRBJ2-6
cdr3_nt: TGTGCCATCCTCTCTGGGGCCAACGTCCTGACTTTC
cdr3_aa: CAILSGANVLTF

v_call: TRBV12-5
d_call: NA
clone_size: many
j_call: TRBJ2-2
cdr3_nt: TGTGCTAGTGGTTTTGAAGCCAGGGATACGAACACCGGGGAGCTGTTTTTT
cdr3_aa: CASGFEARDTNTGELFF

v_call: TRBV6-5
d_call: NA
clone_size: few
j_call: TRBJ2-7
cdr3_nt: TGTGCCACCCGTTCTTACGCCTACGAGCAGTACTTC
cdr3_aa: CATRSYAYEQYF

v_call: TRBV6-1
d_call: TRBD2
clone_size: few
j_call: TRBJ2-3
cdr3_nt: TGTGCCAGCAGTGAGGAGCGGGGGGGCACAGATACGCAGTATTTT
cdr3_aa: CASSEERGGTDTQYF

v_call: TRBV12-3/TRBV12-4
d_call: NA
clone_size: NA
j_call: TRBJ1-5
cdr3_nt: TGTGCCAGCAGTTCATCTCGACGACCAGGCAATCAGCCCCAGCATTTT
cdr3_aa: CASSSSRRPGNQPQHF